These T cell receptor beta chains were read from a single sample in a study of cytomegalovirus exposure and HLA in healthy donors. TCRdb's copy holds only in-frame clones and misses some; the assay was immunoSEQ multiplex PCR. This table holds around 69,000 clones, around two thirds found once. Sequenced: PBMCs. The receptor source for this set is a woman aged 45-65 years in good health and CMV-seropositive. CDR3s include the opening cysteine and the closing phenylalanine or tryptophan. The size entry is marked missing in some rows and otherwise reads once, few, many or a size class.

V gene: TRBV7-2; J gene: TRBJ2-1; clone size: -; CDR3 length: 16; CDR3 protein: CASSLVGSGVSYEQFF
V gene: TRBV18; J gene: TRBJ2-6; clone size: -; CDR3 length: 17; CDR3 protein: CASSPTGGFSGANVLTF
V gene: TRBV9; J gene: TRBJ2-7; clone size: few; CDR3 length: 15; CDR3 protein: CASSRLAGEIHEQYF
V gene: TRBV5-4; J gene: TRBJ2-7; clone size: -; CDR3 length: 11; CDR3 protein: CATTDSYEQYF
V gene: TRBV5-1; J gene: TRBJ1-2; clone size: -; CDR3 length: 14; CDR3 protein: CASSAAGDHDGYTF
V gene: TRBV4-1; J gene: TRBJ2-7; clone size: once; CDR3 length: 16; CDR3 protein: CASSPSFRGLEHEQYF
V gene: TRBV28; J gene: TRBJ2-1; clone size: -; CDR3 length: 14; CDR3 protein: CASSHGQGGSWQFF
V gene: TRBV2; J gene: TRBJ1-3; clone size: -; CDR3 length: 14; CDR3 protein: CASSGQPVGNTIYF
V gene: TRBV30; J gene: TRBJ2-7; clone size: -; CDR3 length: 12; CDR3 protein: CAWSLTGNEQYF
V gene: TRBV27; J gene: TRBJ2-3; clone size: -; CDR3 length: 17; CDR3 protein: CASSPGLLLDTTDTQYF
V gene: TRBV29-1; J gene: TRBJ1-1; clone size: -; CDR3 length: 13; CDR3 protein: CSVGGRRGTEAFF
V gene: TRBV2; J gene: TRBJ1-2; clone size: -; CDR3 length: 14; CDR3 protein: CASSGTGGNYGYTF
V gene: TRBV7-9; J gene: TRBJ1-2; clone size: -; CDR3 length: 17; CDR3 protein: CASSPANQDRANYGYTF
V gene: TRBV11-2; J gene: TRBJ1-6; clone size: -; CDR3 length: 14; CDR3 protein: CASSLGDRGSPLHF
V gene: TRBV29-1; J gene: TRBJ1-2; clone size: -; CDR3 length: 15; CDR3 protein: CSVFGQDAGAYGYTF
V gene: TRBV5-6; J gene: TRBJ1-4; clone size: -; CDR3 length: 15; CDR3 protein: CASSSSGTAREKLFF
V gene: TRBV30; J gene: TRBJ1-2; clone size: -; CDR3 length: 14; CDR3 protein: CAWSPDRGDGGYTF
V gene: TRBV27; J gene: TRBJ2-7; clone size: -; CDR3 length: 13; CDR3 protein: CASSRQGGHEQYF
V gene: TRBV10-2; J gene: TRBJ2-5; clone size: -; CDR3 length: 14; CDR3 protein: CASKGLAGGETQYF
V gene: TRBV25-1; J gene: TRBJ2-7; clone size: few; CDR3 length: 17; CDR3 protein: CASSEYILAGAFYEQYF
V gene: TRBV6-5; J gene: TRBJ1-1; clone size: -; CDR3 length: 13; CDR3 protein: CASTPRDRRSAFF
V gene: TRBV28; J gene: TRBJ2-1; clone size: -; CDR3 length: 18; CDR3 protein: CASSLVPGQGVGAIEQFF
V gene: TRBV7-9; J gene: TRBJ2-7; clone size: few; CDR3 length: 14; CDR3 protein: CASSPSGSSYEQYF
V gene: TRBV18; J gene: TRBJ2-5; clone size: -; CDR3 length: 14; CDR3 protein: CASSPNRYQETQYF
V gene: TRBV6-5; J gene: TRBJ1-4; clone size: -; CDR3 length: 15; CDR3 protein: CASRRIQGPNEKLFF
V gene: TRBV21-1; J gene: TRBJ2-2; clone size: -; CDR3 length: 16; CDR3 protein: CASSKVTAQNTGELFF
V gene: TRBV7-9; J gene: TRBJ2-7; clone size: -; CDR3 length: 14; CDR3 protein: CASSADSYTYEQYF
V gene: TRBV28; J gene: TRBJ1-4; clone size: -; CDR3 length: 16; CDR3 protein: CASSPTPGQTNEKLFF
V gene: TRBV7-2; J gene: TRBJ2-7; clone size: -; CDR3 length: 15; CDR3 protein: CASSLGTSGFYEQYF
V gene: TRBV6-1; J gene: TRBJ1-2; clone size: -; CDR3 length: 13; CDR3 protein: CASSATGASGYTF
V gene: TRBV7-2; J gene: TRBJ1-2; clone size: -; CDR3 length: 14; CDR3 protein: CASSFTGGNYGYTF
V gene: TRBV7-9; J gene: TRBJ2-5; clone size: few; CDR3 length: 13; CDR3 protein: CASSPTGDETQYF
V gene: TRBV7-2; J gene: TRBJ1-6; clone size: few; CDR3 length: 14; CDR3 protein: CASSLQGSNSPLHF
V gene: TRBV6-1; J gene: TRBJ1-5; clone size: -; CDR3 length: 15; CDR3 protein: CASSEFRGDGQPQHF
V gene: TRBV27; J gene: TRBJ2-7; clone size: -; CDR3 length: 15; CDR3 protein: CASSSGTGGAYEQYF
V gene: TRBV2; J gene: TRBJ1-2; clone size: -; CDR3 length: 14; CDR3 protein: CASTQGSMSYGYTF
V gene: TRBV7-6; J gene: TRBJ1-4; clone size: once; CDR3 length: 15; CDR3 protein: CASSLRQTSNEKLFF
V gene: TRBV15; J gene: TRBJ1-4; clone size: -; CDR3 length: 15; CDR3 protein: CATSRERVTNEKLFF
V gene: TRBV23-1; J gene: TRBJ2-7; clone size: -; CDR3 length: 15; CDR3 protein: CASSPPGQVKYEQYF
V gene: TRBV27; J gene: TRBJ1-1; clone size: few; CDR3 length: 14; CDR3 protein: CASSLIGEDTEAFF
V gene: TRBV6-5; J gene: TRBJ1-3; clone size: few; CDR3 length: 16; CDR3 protein: CASSYGTGGSGNTIYF
V gene: TRBV18; J gene: TRBJ2-1; clone size: -; CDR3 length: 17; CDR3 protein: CASSPGGTGTLYNEQFF
V gene: TRBV28; J gene: TRBJ2-7; clone size: -; CDR3 length: 14; CDR3 protein: CASSLFGGFGSQYF
V gene: TRBV6-4; J gene: TRBJ2-3; clone size: few; CDR3 length: 15; CDR3 protein: CASSETSGGTDTQYF